This is a list of T cell receptor beta chains from one sample in a study of T cell responses to AZD1222 COVID-19 vaccine. TCRdb keeps only in-frame clones here, not all; method: immunoSEQ multiplex PCR. Among approximately 180,000 clones listed, 85% to 95% were seen once. This specimen was peripheral blood, taken 28 days after the second dose of the MenACWY control vaccine. The receptors were sampled from an adult who received the MenACWY meningococcal vaccine as a control. Each CDR3 is given with its conserved first and last residue. The D gene is left open where the match is weak. A row's size may be missing; if present it is once, few, many or a size class.

j_gene | d_gene | v_gene | abundance | CDR3nt | CDR3aa
TRBJ1-5 | NA | TRBV7-9 | NA | TGTGCCAGCAGCTTAGACCAGGGGAGTTTCAATCAGCCCCAGCATTTT | CASSLDQGSFNQPQHF
TRBJ1-1 | TRBD1 | TRBV7-3 | NA | TGTGCCAGCAGCTTAATCAGGACAGGGGGGACTGAAGCTTTCTTT | CASSLIRTGGTEAFF
TRBJ2-2 | TRBD1 | TRBV5-6 | NA | TGTGCCAGCAGCTTCCCAGGGGGTCGATTCACCGGGGAGCTGTTTTTT | CASSFPGGRFTGELFF
TRBJ2-7 | TRBD2 | TRBV3-1/TRBV3-2 | NA | TGTGCCAGCAGCCAGACTAGCGGGGGGGTCTTTTCTATCGAGCAGTACTTC | CASSQTSGGVFSIEQYF
TRBJ1-5 | TRBD1 | TRBV19 | NA | TGTGCCAGCCTCAGGGGGGAAGTTAGCAATCAGCCCCAGCATTTT | CASLRGEVSNQPQHF
TRBJ1-1 | NA | TRBV7-9 | NA | TGTGCCAGCAGCTTAGACAGAGCCTCCGGTGAAGCTTTCTTT | CASSLDRASGEAFF
TRBJ1-4 | NA | TRBV30 | NA | TGTGCCTGGAGTGTTAGAATTGAAAAACTGTTTTTT | CAWSVRIEKLFF
TRBJ1-2 | TRBD1 | TRBV18 | NA | TGTGCCAGCTCACCCTCAGGACAGGGCCTGTACACCTTC | CASSPSGQGLYTF
TRBJ1-1 | NA | TRBV7-9 | NA | TGTGCCAGCAGCCCTTCCGGAGCCCCGAGGGCTGAAGCTTTCTTT | CASSPSGAPRAEAFF
TRBJ2-7 | NA | TRBV18 | NA | TGTGCCAGCTCCCTCGGAGATAAGTACGAGCAGTACTTC | CASSLGDKYEQYF
TRBJ1-1 | NA | TRBV6-2/TRBV6-3 | NA | TGTGCCAGCAGTCCCCAGGAGGGGTGGACTGAAGCTTTCTTT | CASSPQEGWTEAFF
TRBJ1-2 | TRBD1 | TRBV7-2 | NA | TGTGCCAGCAGTTCCTATGGGGACAGGGAAGGCTACACCTTC | CASSSYGDREGYTF
TRBJ2-1 | TRBD2 | TRBV30 | NA | TGTGCCTGGAGGCGGCGGGGGGGCATAAATGAGCAGTTCTTC | CAWRRRGGINEQFF
TRBJ2-5 | NA | TRBV5-1 | once | TGCGCCAGCAGCCCCGGCAACAGGGTAGAGACCCAGTACTTC | CASSPGNRVETQYF
TRBJ2-2 | TRBD1 | TRBV10-3 | NA | TGTGCCATCAGTGGACAGGGGAACACCGGGGAGCTGTTTTTT | CAISGQGNTGELFF
TRBJ2-1 | TRBD2 | TRBV7-3 | NA | TGTGCCAGCAGCTCCAGCGGGGGCCTCTACAATGAGCAGTTCTTC | CASSSSGGLYNEQFF
TRBJ1-2 | TRBD1 | TRBV28 | NA | TGTGCCAGCAGTTCCACAGGGGGCTCCCGACTCCCCCCCTATGGCTACACCTTC | CASSSTGGSRLPPYGYTF
TRBJ1-6 | NA | TRBV7-6 | once | TGTGCCAGCAGCTTTTTAGGACCCGGGGTTTCACCCCTCCACTTT | CASSFLGPGVSPLHF
TRBJ1-5 | NA | TRBV6-1 | NA | TGTGCCAGCAGTGAGGTAGGAAGGAGCAATCAGCCCCAGCATTTT | CASSEVGRSNQPQHF
TRBJ2-1 | TRBD2 | TRBV19 | NA | TGTGCCAGTAGAGACCTAGGACGGGGGGGCCTCGATGAGCAGTTCTTC | CASRDLGRGGLDEQFF
TRBJ1-2 | NA | TRBV20-1 | NA | TGCAGTGCTAGAGCTTATGGCTACACCTTC | CSARAYGYTF
TRBJ2-2 | TRBD1 | TRBV6-4 | NA | TGTGCCAGCACGGCAGGGGGCTCGAACACCGGGGAGCTGTTTTTT | CASTAGGSNTGELFF
TRBJ1-2 | NA | TRBV30 | NA | TGTGCCTGGACCAGAGCGCCTCCGGGGGGCTACACCTTC | CAWTRAPPGGYTF
TRBJ2-1 | NA | TRBV19 | NA | TGTGCCAGTAGCCTCGGAGGGGAGTCCTACAATGAGCAGTTCTTC | CASSLGGESYNEQFF
TRBJ2-6 | NA | TRBV6-1 | NA | TGTGCCAGCAGTGAAGCGGGCAGATCGCCTTCCTCTGGGGCCAACGTCCTGACTTTC | CASSEAGRSPSSGANVLTF
TRBJ2-3 | NA | TRBV7-2 | NA | TGTGCCAGCAGCTTAGGGGGTGCAGGGTGGTCGACAGATACGCAGTATTTT | CASSLGGAGWSTDTQYF